The TCR beta chain described here comes from a study of spatial heterogeneity in lung cancer. This CDR3 comprises 15 residues. Trimming took 4 bases from V and 3 from J, leaving 13 bases between them. Looked up from germline, CDR1 is MNHEY and CDR2 is SVGAGI. Time point in this sample: sample taken at primary tumor resection. Tumor, nontumor lung or frozen PBMC supplied whole RNA that was sequenced unsorted. This clonotype is medium-sized within its sample. Within a library made for alpha chains, this beta chain is off target, and its count is uninformative. Each CDR3 protein is one row after TCRdb ran MiXCR on the 5' RACE reads. The data show some 8,900 distinct CDR3 sequences, 4% to 5% seen once.

This chain uses TRBV6-5 with TRBJ2-4; TRBD1 is a possible D gene (5 bases). Specimen: PBMCs, collected at surgery. This sequence originates from a male donor with early-stage non-small cell lung cancer. As DNA, the CDR3 is TGTGCCAGCAGTTCCCCTGGACAAGGCAAAAACATTCAGTACTTC. This gives the protein CASSSPGQGKNIQYF.